This T cell receptor (beta chain) stems from a study of blood T cell repertoires in COVID-19 (dated by TCRdb to about 2020). In terms of the full investigation: Collaborator samples came from the United States, Italy and Spain and covered acute and convalescent phases of COVID-19. The material from the prospective study consisted of cDNA or gDNA derived from T cells, B-cell-depleted T cells, or PBMCs. Deeply sampled blood TCRbeta repertoires from subjects exposed to, actively infected with, or recovered from COVID-19 were included in the dataset. The repertoires were made available in a free public database intended to serve as a resource for research on the immune response to SARS-CoV-2. The samples were drawn from two sources: the first 160 participants of the ongoing ImmuneRACE study, and 950 to 1,500 subjects contributed by 6 global collaborators. The sample metadata nearly always contained a de-identified subject ID, COVID-19 status, age in years and sex. Where available, HLA class I and class II types were obtained from metadata supplied by the sample provider rather than from assay-based typing.

TCRbeta CDR3 regions were amplified from genomic DNA using the immunoSEQ Assay, a bias-controlled multiplex PCR. In the original analysis: The number of nucleated cells in each sample was estimated by amplification of reference gene primers within the assay. To quantify the absolute abundance of each unique TCRbeta CDR3 rearrangement, sequence reads were collapsed and filtered. Productive Simpson clonality was computed per sample as the square root of Simpson's diversity index over productive rearrangements. TCRdb holds this immuneACCESS table with in-frame rearrangements only. Some clones are missing; in checked studies, unresolved V genes explain under half, and the rest has no known cause. The V and J calls and the clone size are those of that table, but D and trimming were determined from the DNA. The sample table contains 200,000 to 250,000 clones; only one count was recorded for 70% to 90% of them. Of the sample, approximately 2.1% falls within the top ten clones.

About this clone: Its antigen target is currently unknown. No base-level quality is on record; no much larger clone is a single base apart.

The CDR3 numbers 14 residues from cysteine through phenylalanine. Only CDR3 DNA remains: 42 bases, in frame from the first base. Looking up the germline V gene yields CDR1 MGHDK and CDR2 SYGVNS. The V and J ends are trimmed by 1 base and 3 bases, leaving 9 bases between them. Samples from volunteer blood donors who had recovered from COVID-19 were contributed by a second Seattle source. Collaborating institutions collected whole blood in K2EDTA tubes following their own protocols. For TCRbeta analysis, collaborators shipped samples as frozen whole blood, isolated PBMCs, or DNA extracted from either of those sample types. Study-level results and caveats: How much clinical and demographic metadata was included differed by source and by participant, and the metadata was provided uncurated.

The sample taken for sequencing was peripheral blood. This clonotype was obtained from a middle-aged woman who had recovered from COVID-19. The V and J segments used are TRBV25-1 and TRBJ1-2, with TRBD1 as a weak D call on 5 bases. Read as DNA, the sequence is TGTGCCAGCAGTGAATCGGGGACTCACTATGGCTACACCTTC. Translated, it reads CASSESGTHYGYTF.